The 12 T cell receptor beta chains given below trace back to one sample, sequenced in a study of CD8+ T cells in alopecia areata. Sequencing templates came from extracted RNA that was reverse transcribed into cDNA. The table came from immunoSEQ multiplex PCR; TCRdb's copy has only in-frame clones and leaves some out. The table includes hundreds of thousands of clones, roughly two fifths detected once. As to treatment: oral pan-JAK inhibitor, 5-10 mg twice daily. The specimen comprised CD4+ T cells sorted from blood, sampled between weeks 30 and 35, from a patient treated with tofacitinib. The receptor source for this set is a human donor with alopecia areata.

This chain links TRBV9 with TRBJ1-2, with 10 bases aligning to TRBD1. From germline, CDR1 is SGDLS and CDR2 YYNGEE. The junction had 13 bases not matched to a gene; V was cut back by 0 bases and J by 8 bases. The CDR3 totals 17 residues. CDR3 nucleotides: TGTGCCAGCAGCGTAGAGGGGACAGGGGTCCCCCTGAGCGGCTACACCTTC. As protein: CASSVEGTGVPLSGYTF.

The chain has TRBV7-9 and TRBJ1-5, with TRBD1 matching 7 bases. CDR1 and CDR2 (germline): SEHNR, FQNEAQ (reference sequence). This CDR3 is 15 amino acids long. V lost 5 bases and J lost 3; bases outside the gene matches: 7. The CDR3 loop reads CASSPGTAINQPQHF. DNA of the CDR3: TGTGCCAGCAGCCCCGGGACAGCTATCAATCAGCCCCAGCATTTT.

The chain has TRBV6-6 and TRBJ2-7, with 7 nucleotides matching TRBD1. CDR1 and CDR2 (germline): MNHNY, SVGAGI (reference sequence). The length of the CDR3 is 12 residues. Trimming at V came to 6 bases and at J to 6 bases, leaving 5 bases not matched to a gene. The CDR3 nucleotides are TGTGCCAGCAGAACAGGGGATCGCGAGCAGTACTTC. It specifies CASRTGDREQYF.

This clone was seen only once. V usage is TRBV4-2 and J usage is TRBJ1-2, with D unclear. Germline CDR1 is LGHNA and CDR2 is YNFKEQ. The CDR3 is 16 amino acids. Trimming left V 0 bases short and J 5 bases short, with 16 bases between. CDR3 protein: CASSQDQSGRLYGYTF. The CDR3 nucleotides read TGTGCCAGCAGCCAAGATCAATCCGGACGGTTATATGGCTACACCTTC.

This clone was recorded once. The V call is TRBV15, the J call TRBJ2-7; D is ambiguous. CDR1 and CDR2 from the germline V gene are LNHNV and YYDKDF (reference sequence). Trimming stripped 0 bases from V and 4 bases from J, with 10 bases between. CDR3 size: 14 residues. The CDR3: CATSRDPGLYEQYF. CDR3 coding DNA: TGTGCCACCAGCAGAGACCCGGGTTTATACGAGCAGTACTTC.

This clone was seen more than once but under ten times. The chain uses TRBV5-4 and TRBJ2-3; D is ambiguous. Trimming removed 4 bases from V and 1 base from J, with 16 bases in between. The CDR3 covers 16 residues. Germline assignment: CDR1 SGHNT and CDR2 YYREEE (reference sequence). The CDR3 sequence is CASSLRLSMGTDTQYF. The CDR3 DNA sequence: TGTGCCAGCAGCCTCAGACTGAGCATGGGCACAGATACGCAGTATTTT. Full variable domain (missing parts from reference TRBV5-4 and TRBJ2-3): ETGVTQSPTHLIKTRGQQVTLRCSSQSGHNTVSWYQQALGQGPQFIFQYYREEENGRGNFPPRFSGLQFPNYSSELNVNALELDDSALYLCASSLRLSMGTDTQYFGPGTRLTVL.

The rearrangement joins TRBV29-1 to TRBJ2-3, with D possibly called TRBD1 or TRBD2 (5 bases each). The CDR3 covers 12 residues. CDR1 is SQVTM, CDR2 ANQGSEA, per germline. V was shortened by 8 bases and J by 0 bases, with 9 bases between the two germline ends. CDR3 protein: CSSRDSTDTQYF. The CDR3, as DNA: TGCAGCTCCCGGGACAGCACAGATACGCAGTATTTT.

This clone has just a few counts. The rearrangement uses TRBV6-5 and TRBJ1-5; D is unresolved. Trimming removed 6 bases from V and 4 bases from J, with 10 bases in between. Germline V gives CDR1 MNHEY, CDR2 SVGAGI. The CDR3 is made up of 13 amino acids. The CDR3 region has the DNA TGTGCCAGCAGCACCAGCGGTAATCAGCCCCAGCATTTT. Translation gives CASSTSGNQPQHF.

The chain links TRBV27 to TRBJ1-1, with D uncertain. This CDR3 comprises 13 residues. Trimming cost V 6 bases and J 4 bases, with 12 bases left between them. Germline V gene lookup returns CDR1 MNHEY and CDR2 SMNVEV (reference sequence). The CDR3, as DNA: TGTGCCAGCAGGACCCGGGAATTCACTGAAGCTTTCTTT. Translating gives CASRTREFTEAFF.

A remark on this clone: The junction and the germline gene differ at one end; a read error may be behind it. The V call is TRBV25-1, the J call TRBJ1-2, with TRBD1 identical over 8 bases. Germline V gene data show CDR1 as MGHDK and CDR2 as SYGVNS. The CDR3 totals 12 residues. The CDR3 region has the DNA TGTGCCAGCGGTGACAGGGGCTATGGCTACACCTTC. Its translation: CASGDRGYGYTF.

V gene TRBV29-1 combines with J gene TRBJ1-2; no definite D call. This CDR3 is built from 14 residues. The V gene's germline CDR1 is SQVTM and CDR2 ANQGSEA. Trimming stripped 6 bases from V and 2 bases from J, with 16 bases between. The chain's CDR3 is CSVGTVALNYGYTF. The DNA for the CDR3 is TGCAGCGTCGGTACAGTTGCCTTAAACTATGGCTACACCTTC.

This clone was detected only a few times. This chain uses TRBV6-1 with TRBJ1-6; 8 bases fit TRBD1. J lost 9 bases, V lost 4 bases, and 17 bases had no gene match. Germline V CDR1 and CDR2: MNHNS, SASEGT. The CDR3 is made up of 18 amino acids. CDR3: CASSAREGFRDRSSPLHF. For the CDR3, the DNA is TGTGCCAGCAGTGCCAGAGAGGGGTTCCGGGACAGGAGTTCACCCCTCCACTTT.